The 10 T cell receptor beta chains listed next were all sequenced from one sample in a study of tissue T cells after allogeneic stem cell transplantation. As for time point: mouse harvest day 7 after allogeneic transplant. Each mouse received 10^7 T-cell-depleted marrow cells plus 10^6 splenic CD5+ T cells by tail vein. The repertoire was sequenced with immunoSEQ multiplex PCR; TCRdb's copy has only in-frame clones and lacks some. The top ten hold approximately 3.6% of the sample, which has 7,200 or so clones, approximately 46% seen once. Material: gut tissue. These receptors originate from a female BALB/c mouse given C57BL/6 T cells with graft-versus-host disease after an allogeneic hematopoietic cell transplant.

As to this clone: Gene names follow the mouse nomenclature. CDR3 amino acids: CTCSPHWGENTLYF. The covered CDR3 bases are TGCACCTGCAGTCCCCACTGGGGGGAAAACACCTTGTAC. V gene TRBV1 combines with J gene TRBJ2-4, with TRBD2 identical over 9 bases. The CDR3 goes on 1 residue after the read ends, and that part is filled in from the germline J gene. The CDR3 extends over 14 amino acids. With V trimmed by 5 bases and J by 4 bases, 4 bases remained unmatched. Germline values: CDR1 NSQYPW, CDR2 LRSPGD (reference sequence).

Regarding this clone: Gene names are mouse gene names. The sequenced fragment ends 1 residue before the CDR3 boundary, so the rest is inferred from the germline J gene. The gene calls are TRBV26 and TRBJ2-4; unclear D gene. CDR1 is KGHPV and CDR2 is FQNQEV in the germline V gene (reference sequence). The V and J ends lost 2 bases and 1 base respectively, with 7 bases between them. This CDR3 contains 14 residues. The CDR3 sequence is CASSLGVGQNTLYF. CDR3 DNA (partial): TGTGCCAGCAGTCTGGGGGTGGGTCAAAACACCTTGTAC.

This clone was recorded a few times. The gene symbols are mouse symbols. The read halts 1 residue ahead of the CDR3 end, with the missing end drawn from the germline J gene. V gene TRBV29 combines with J gene TRBJ2-7; D not certain. This CDR3 is built from 13 residues. Germline V gene lookup returns CDR1 MSHET and CDR2 SYDVDS. Deletions cut 3 bases from V and 0 bases from J, with 6 bases between. CDR3 DNA (partial): TGTGCTAGCAGTTTGGCGAGCTCCTATGAACAGTAC. Translation: CASSLASSYEQY. The whole CDR3 region reads CASSLASSYEQYF.

Only a few counts were recorded for this clone. The genes are named according to mouse. The read is 1 residue too short to cover the CDR3 end, so that end is filled in from the germline J gene. V and J are TRBV23 and TRBJ1-4; whether TRBD1, the table's D call, matches the DNA was not checked. Germline V lookup: CDR1 KGHTA, CDR2 FQNQQP. The CDR3 runs 14 residues. Partial CDR3 DNA: TGCTCCAGCAGTCCGACAGTTTCCAACGAAAGATTATTT. Amino acid sequence: CSSSPTVSNERLF. The whole CDR3 region reads CSSSPTVSNERLFF.

With regard to this clone: Gene names refer to mouse genes. The read terminates 1 residue before the CDR3 end, so the remaining end is supplied by the germline J gene. The chain combines TRBV29 with TRBJ1-4; 8 nucleotides match TRBD1. From germline, CDR1 is MSHET and CDR2 SYDVDS. CDR3 size: 13 residues. V lost 11 bases and J lost 3; bases outside the gene matches: 5. The DNA read from the CDR3 is TGTGCTCCTGACAGGGGAACCAACGAAAGATTATTT. This sequence encodes CAPDRGTNERLF. The full CDR3 is CAPDRGTNERLFF.

This clone was counted only a few times. Here the gene names and germline are mouse. The CDR3 is cut off 1 residue early in the read; its end comes from the germline J gene. The rearrangement uses TRBV26 and TRBJ1-5; TRBD1 agrees at 8 bases. There are 14 residues in the CDR3. Germline assignment: CDR1 KGHPV and CDR2 FQNQEV (reference sequence). J gave up 7 bases and V 3 bases, and 5 bases lay outside the gene matches. The CDR3 reads CASSLTGGGQAPLF. The sequenced part of the CDR3 DNA is TGTGCCAGCAGTCTCACAGGGGGTGGACAGGCTCCGCTT.

Concerning this clone itself: Each gene name is a mouse one. Read coverage stops 1 residue before the CDR3 terminus; the germline J gene supplies the remainder. The gene calls are TRBV31 and TRBJ1-2; 11 bases are a match to TRBD1. The CDR3 loop spans 14 amino acids. The germline V gene encodes CDR1 GKSSPN and CDR2 SITVG. Unmatched junction bases numbered 0, after V lost 1 base and J lost 2 bases. The CDR3 bases that were read are TGTGCCTGGAGTCGGGACAGGGGGAACTCCGACTACACC. As protein: CAWSRDRGNSDYT. The CDR3, in full, reads CAWSRDRGNSDYTF.

Points on this clone: Mouse names are used for the genes. The CDR3 end falls 1 residue outside the read, so it is completed with the germline J gene. The gene calls are TRBV12-2 and TRBJ1-5; unclear D gene. V shed 2 bases and J shed 8 bases, with 9 bases lying between them. The CDR3 spans 12 residues. The germline V gene encodes CDR1 SGHLS and CDR2 HYDKME. The covered CDR3 bases are TGTGCCAGCTCTCCTCAGGAAGAGGCTCCGCTT. Protein sequence: CASSPQEEAPL. In full, the CDR3 is CASSPQEEAPLF.

Notes on this clone: Mouse germline and gene names are used. The read ends 1 residue before the CDR3 terminus; that terminus is restored from the germline J gene. The chain joins TRBV26 to TRBJ2-7, with D possibly matching TRBD1 (5 bases). This CDR3 is 12 amino acids long. Trimming removed 2 bases from V and 4 bases from J, with 6 bases in between. The germline CDR1 and CDR2 sequences are KGHPV and FQNQEV (reference sequence). The part of the CDR3 DNA that was read is TGTGCCAGCAGTCTGGGACAATATGAACAGTAC. This codes for CASSLGQYEQY. The whole CDR3 is CASSLGQYEQYF.

This clone was counted a single time. Gene names are the mouse ones. The read is 1 residue too short to cover the CDR3 end, so that end is filled in from the germline J gene. The chain couples TRBV20 to TRBJ1-3; tentatively, D is TRBD1 (6 bases). CDR1 is GFQATS, CDR2 STVNSAI, per germline. The CDR3 is 15 amino acids. V shed 6 bases and J shed 0 bases, with 15 bases lying between them. CDR3 DNA (partial): TGTGGTGCCAGAGGGGGGGGCATTTCTGGAAATACGCTCTAT. It is translated as CGARGGGISGNTLY. The complete CDR3 reads CGARGGGISGNTLYF.